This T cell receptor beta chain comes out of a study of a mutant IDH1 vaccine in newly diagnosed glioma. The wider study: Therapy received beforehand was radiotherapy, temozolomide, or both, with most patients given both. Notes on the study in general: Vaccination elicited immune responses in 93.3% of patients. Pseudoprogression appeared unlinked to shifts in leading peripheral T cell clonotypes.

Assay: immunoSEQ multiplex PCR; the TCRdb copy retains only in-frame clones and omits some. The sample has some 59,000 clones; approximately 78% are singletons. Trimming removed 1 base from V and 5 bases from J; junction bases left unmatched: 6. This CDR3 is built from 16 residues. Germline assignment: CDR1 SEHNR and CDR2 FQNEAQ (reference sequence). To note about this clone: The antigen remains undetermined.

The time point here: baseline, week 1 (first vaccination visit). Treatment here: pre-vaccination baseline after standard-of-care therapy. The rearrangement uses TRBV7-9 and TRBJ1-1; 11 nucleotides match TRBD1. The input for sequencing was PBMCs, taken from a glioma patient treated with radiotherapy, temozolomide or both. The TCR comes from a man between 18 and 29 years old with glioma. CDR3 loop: CASSLVPGTGGTEAFF. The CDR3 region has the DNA TGTGCCAGCAGCTTAGTTCCCGGGACAGGGGGTACTGAAGCTTTCTTT.